This T cell receptor (beta chain) was documented in a study of identical twins. This clonotype was detected only a few times. The antigen is unknown. The study, taken as a whole, reports: Weaker excess twin sharing was seen among beta out-of-frame sequences. The study found that models underestimated out-of-frame TCR alpha sharing in monozygotic twins. Donors were not followed over many years; analysis was cross-sectional. Insertion counts were lower in abundant cord blood beta clonotypes, a trend that memory repertoires did not show.

TCRdb redid the calling of the 5' RACE reads with MiXCR, one entry per CDR3 protein. The sample shows some 1,700,000 distinct CDR3 sequences, under 35% of them seen only once. The sequenced sample consisted of cord blood. This clonotype was sampled from a newborn girl in good health.

DNA for the CDR3: TGCGCCAGCAGCTCCCGGCCCTCTGGGGCCAACGTCCTGACTTTC. Encoded protein: CASSSRPSGANVLTF. The chain carries TRBV5-1 and TRBJ2-6; D remains ambiguous. The CDR3 is made up of 15 amino acids. Germline CDR1 and CDR2: SGHRS and YFSETQ. V lost 3 bases and J lost 0, with 7 bases in between.